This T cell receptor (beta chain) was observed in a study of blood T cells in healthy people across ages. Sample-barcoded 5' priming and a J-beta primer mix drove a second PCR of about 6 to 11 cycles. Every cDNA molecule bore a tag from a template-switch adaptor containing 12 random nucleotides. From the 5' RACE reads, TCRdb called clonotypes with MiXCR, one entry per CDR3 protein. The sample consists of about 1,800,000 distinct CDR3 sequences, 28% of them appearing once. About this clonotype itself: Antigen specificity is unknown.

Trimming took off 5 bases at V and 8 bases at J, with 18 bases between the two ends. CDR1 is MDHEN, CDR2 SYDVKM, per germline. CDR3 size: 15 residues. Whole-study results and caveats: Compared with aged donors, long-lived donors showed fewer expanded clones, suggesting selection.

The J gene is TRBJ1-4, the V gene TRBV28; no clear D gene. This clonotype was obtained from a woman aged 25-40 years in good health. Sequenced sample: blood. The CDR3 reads CASSEAGGLGEKLFF. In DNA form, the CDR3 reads TGTGCCAGCAGTGAGGCTGGTGGTTTGGGCGAAAAACTGTTTTTT.